The TCR beta chain described here comes from a study of naive and memory T cell subsets. This CDR3 comprises 15 residues. The germline gives CDR1 MNHEY, CDR2 SMNVEV (reference sequence). The ends were cut back, 6 bases at V and 0 bases at J, with 12 bases in the middle. The study, taken as a whole, reports: Gini index rose across naive, CM, EM and EMRA in CD4 and CD8. Over 95% of naive TCR sequences appeared only once after error correction, unlike memory subsets.

As for this clonotype: The target antigen is unknown.

CMV status came from CD4+ T cell IFNgamma after overnight CMV lysate stimulation of fresh PBMCs. The beta constant-region primer was an equimolar mix of two oligonucleotides covering TRBC1 and TRBC2. TCRdb used MiXCR to reprocess the UMI-ligation and nested PCR reads, holding one entry per CDR3 protein. Altogether around 160,000 distinct CDR3 sequences are present, approximately 15% being singletons, with the ten largest covering about 0.13%. This clonotype was sampled from a human donor in good health. The specimen was naive CD4+ T cells from blood. The chain links TRBV27 to TRBJ2-1; D is perhaps TRBD1 (5 bases). CDR3 amino acids: CASRTERGSYNEQFF. The CDR3 DNA reads as TGTGCCAGCAGAACCGAAAGGGGCTCCTACAATGAGCAGTTCTTC.